This TCR beta chain was retrieved from a study of T cells in women clearing cervical HPV infection. The germline V gene encodes CDR1 SEHNR and CDR2 FQNEAQ (reference sequence). The CDR3 covers 14 residues. On this clone itself: The read finishes 3 residues shy of the CDR3 end, and the germline J gene is used to complete it.

Clones were sequenced by immunoSEQ multiplex PCR, and TCRdb holds only the in-frame ones, with some missing. The table lists some 30,000 clones. The receptor was derived from a woman aged 18 to 75 with a cervical HPV16 infection that either progressed to CIN3+ or cleared (not recorded which). The chain joins TRBV7-9 to TRBJ1-2, with TRBD1 matching 10 bases. Sequencing used blood buffy coat. The CDR3 is CASRRQGARNDYTF. The sequenced CDR3 bases are TGTGCCAGCAGAAGACAGGGGGCGAGGAATGAC.